A selection of T cell receptor beta chains follows, all from one sample in a study of blood T cell repertoires in COVID-19. Clones were read by immunoSEQ multiplex PCR, and TCRdb kept only the in-frame ones, dropping some. The sample lists around 160,000 clones, 70% to 90% occurring once. The specimen was peripheral blood. These receptor sequences come from an older woman with COVID-19, enrolled during active disease. The CDR3 runs from the conserved cysteine through the conserved F or W. A D gene is named only where the DNA matches it firmly. Clone sizes are given selectively: once, few, many, or a class where the clone is expanded.

>-|TRBJ1-4|12|-|TRBV3-1/TRBV3-2
TGTGCCAGCAGCCAAGCTAGGGAGAAACTGTTTTTT
CASSQAREKLFF
>TRBD1|TRBJ1-1|17|-|TRBV4-3
TGCGCCAGCAGCCAAGAAGGACAGGGGGGTCGGGGGACTGAAGCTTTCTTT
CASSQEGQGGRGTEAFF
>-|TRBJ1-2|16|once|TRBV18
TGTGCCAGCTCACCCCGGGTTGATACAGGTCGGGATGGCTACACCTTC
CASSPRVDTGRDGYTF
>-|TRBJ1-4|14|-|TRBV6-6
TGTGCCAGCAGTTATATTGCAACTAATGAAAAACTGTTTTTT
CASSYIATNEKLFF
>TRBD1|TRBJ2-7|14|-|TRBV13
TGTGCCAGCAGCGGACGGGACAGGGGGTTTGAGCAGTACTTC
CASSGRDRGFEQYF
>-|TRBJ2-2|15|few|TRBV4-2
TGTGCCAGCAGCCAAGATCCAGTACACACCGGGGAGCTGTTTTTT
CASSQDPVHTGELFF
>-|TRBJ1-3|14|-|TRBV30
TGTGCCTGGAGGCAACCAGGGTATCAGAACACCATATATTTT
CAWRQPGYQNTIYF
>-|TRBJ1-5|16|few|TRBV11-2
TGTGCCAGCAGCTTGGGAGGGGATTATAGCAATCAGCCCCAGCATTTT
CASSLGGDYSNQPQHF
>TRBD1|TRBJ2-3|15|few|TRBV7-3
TGTGCCAGCAGTCGCACAGGGGACAGCACAGATACGCAGTATTTT
CASSRTGDSTDTQYF
>-|TRBJ2-7|16|once|TRBV5-4
TGTGCCAGCAGCTCAACGCCGGGGGACTTAACAGTGGAGCAGTACTTC
CASSSTPGDLTVEQYF
>-|TRBJ1-1|16|few|TRBV7-8
TGTGCCAGCAGCTTAGACTCCGAACTGCCCCGCACTGAAGCTTTCTTT
CASSLDSELPRTEAFF
>TRBD2|TRBJ2-5|15|few|TRBV5-4
TGTGCCAGCAGCTTTCCGAGCGGGGGCCAAGAGACCCAGTACTTC
CASSFPSGGQETQYF
>-|TRBJ1-1|14|-|TRBV9
TGTGCCAGCAGCTTAACAGGGTCGGGCACTGAAGCTTTCTTT
CASSLTGSGTEAFF
>-|TRBJ2-4|15|-|TRBV7-2
TGTGCCAGCAGCTCCACGGGGGACGCCAAAAACATTCAGTACTTC
CASSSTGDAKNIQYF
>TRBD2|TRBJ2-7|16|once|TRBV6-1
TGTGCCAGCAGTGAAAGGTTGGGGGGGACTTTCTACGAGCAGTACTTC
CASSERLGGTFYEQYF
>-|TRBJ1-1|15|-|TRBV7-3
TGTGCCAGCAGCCCGGCCTCTGGGGGGACCACTGAAGCTTTCTTT
CASSPASGGTTEAFF
>-|TRBJ1-2|11|-|TRBV2
TGTGCCAGCGGGGAGGGAGCTGGCTACACCTTC
CASGEGAGYTF
>TRBD1|TRBJ1-2|13|-|TRBV9
TGTGCCAGCAGCGTTTACAGGGGGTATGGCTACACCTTC
CASSVYRGYGYTF
>-|TRBJ2-7|13|-|TRBV28
TGTGCCAGCAGACTGGCAGGGTTGAGGGAGCAGTACTTC
CASRLAGLREQYF
>TRBD1|TRBJ2-5|16|-|TRBV7-9
TGTGCCAGCAGCTTACGGAGACAGGGGTATGGGGAGACCCAGTACTTC
CASSLRRQGYGETQYF
>-|TRBJ1-5|14|-|TRBV30
TGTGCCTGGAGTGGTACACACAGCAATCAGCCCCAGCATTTT
CAWSGTHSNQPQHF
>-|TRBJ1-1|14|-|TRBV20-1
TGCAGTGCTAGTGGGGAGCAAATGAACACTGAAGCTTTCTTT
CSASGEQMNTEAFF
>TRBD1|TRBJ2-2|15|few|TRBV5-1
TGCGCCAGCAGCTTTCAGGGGGCGACCACCGGGGAGCTGTTTTTT
CASSFQGATTGELFF
>TRBD2|TRBJ2-5|15|-|TRBV9
TGTGCCAGCAGCCGCCCAGGAAGCGGGGGGTATACCCAGTACTTC
CASSRPGSGGYTQYF
>-|TRBJ1-5|13|-|TRBV30
TGTGCCTGGAGTAAACAGGGCAATCAGCCCCAGCATTTT
CAWSKQGNQPQHF
>TRBD1|TRBJ1-2|16|-|TRBV10-3
TGTGCCATCAGCCTAAATCCCAGGGGGCGCGCCTATGGCTACACCTTC
CAISLNPRGRAYGYTF
>-|TRBJ2-7|12|-|TRBV10-3
TGTGCCATAGGTTACAGGGTCCACGAGCAGTACTTC
CAIGYRVHEQYF
>-|TRBJ1-1|13|-|TRBV4-3
TGCGCCAGCAGCCAGAACAGGGCCACTGAAGCTTTCTTT
CASSQNRATEAFF
>-|TRBJ2-7|13|-|TRBV29-1
TGCAGCGTCCGACCGAGGAGCTCCTACGAGCAGTACTTC
CSVRPRSSYEQYF
>TRBD2|TRBJ2-1|16|-|TRBV7-2
TGTGCCAGCAGCTTAGCCCCAGCGGGACCGAACAATGAGCAGTTCTTC
CASSLAPAGPNNEQFF
>TRBD2|TRBJ2-7|15|few|TRBV6-2/TRBV6-3
TGTGCCAGCAGTTACGGCGCTAGCGGGGGCTACGAGCAGTACTTC
CASSYGASGGYEQYF
>TRBD1|TRBJ1-2|16|-|TRBV5-1
TGCGCCAGCAGCTTGGAAGGGGGCGAGATCAGGGAGGACTACACCTTC
CASSLEGGEIREDYTF
>TRBD1|TRBJ2-7|14|-|TRBV5-1
TGCGCCAGCAGCTTAGGGACAGGGGGGAGCGAGCAGTACTTC
CASSLGTGGSEQYF